One sample yielded the 2 T cell receptor beta chains listed below, sequenced in a study of blood T cell repertoires in COVID-19. Libraries were prepared by immunoSEQ multiplex PCR; TCRdb keeps only in-frame clonotypes and omits some of them. The sample lists about 100,000 clones, around four fifths occurring once. The sequencing sample was made of peripheral blood. The receptors shown here come from a woman aged 70-85 years with acute or convalescent COVID-19.

V and J are TRBV6-5 and TRBJ2-1, with a tentative D call TRBD1 (6 bases). The germline V gene has CDR1 MNHEY and CDR2 SVGAGI. CDR3 length: 14 amino acids. Trimming shortened V by 6 bases and J by 7 bases, and 16 bases separated the two germline ends. The CDR3 loop reads CASRVDMGANEQFF. CDR3 in DNA: TGTGCCAGCAGGGTGGACATGGGGGCTAATGAGCAGTTCTTC.

V gene TRBV12-5 combines with J gene TRBJ2-1; weak D call: TRBD1 (6 bases). Germline values: CDR1 LGHNT, CDR2 FRNRAP. The CDR3 totals 14 residues. Trimming shortened V by 5 bases and J by 10 bases, and 18 bases separated the two germline ends. The CDR3 loop is CASGDGTPPGEQFF. As DNA, the CDR3 is TGTGCTAGTGGTGACGGGACACCTCCCGGAGAGCAGTTCTTC.